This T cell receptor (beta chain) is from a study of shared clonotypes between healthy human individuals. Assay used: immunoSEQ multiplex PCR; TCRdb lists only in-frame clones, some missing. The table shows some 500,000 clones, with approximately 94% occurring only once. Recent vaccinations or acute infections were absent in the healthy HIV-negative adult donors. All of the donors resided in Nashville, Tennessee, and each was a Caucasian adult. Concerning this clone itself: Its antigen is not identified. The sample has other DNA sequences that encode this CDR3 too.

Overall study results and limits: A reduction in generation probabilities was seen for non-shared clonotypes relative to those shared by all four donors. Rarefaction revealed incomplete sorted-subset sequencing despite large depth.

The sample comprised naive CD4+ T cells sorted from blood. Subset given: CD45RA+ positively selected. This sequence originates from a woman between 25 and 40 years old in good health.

The CDR3 bases are TGTGCCAGTAGGCGCCGGGCGAACACTGAAGCTTTCTTT. It is translated as CASRRRANTEAFF. V usage is TRBV19 and J usage is TRBJ1-1, with D unclear. The germline V gene has CDR1 LNHDA and CDR2 SQIVND (reference sequence). The CDR3 has 13 amino acids. V was shortened by 6 bases and J by 1 base, with 9 bases between the two germline ends.